Listed below are T cell receptor beta chains from one sample, sequenced in a study of shared clonotypes between healthy human individuals. TCRdb's copy holds only in-frame clones and misses some; the assay was immunoSEQ multiplex PCR. The sample contains 2 million to 2.5 million clones, approximately 93% of which appear only once. Sequencing input: naive CD4+ T cells from PBMCs. All receptors derive from a young man in good health. Some clones in this sample may be carry-over from other donors' samples. CDR3s include the opening cysteine and the closing phenylalanine or tryptophan. A D gene is named only where the DNA matches it firmly. Not every row has a clone size; where given, it reads once, few, many or a size class.

NA	12	TRBV28	NA	TRBJ2-7	TGTGCCGGCAGTTTGGGTTTTCGCGAGCAGTACTTC	CAGSLGFREQYF
TRBD2	15	TRBV9	once	TRBJ2-3	TGTGCCAGCAGCCCTAGCGGGAGAAGCACAGATACGCAGTATTTT	CASSPSGRSTDTQYF
NA	14	TRBV5-6	NA	TRBJ2-1	TGTGCCAGCACCCGGCCAGACCTTTACAATGAGCAGTTCTTC	CASTRPDLYNEQFF
NA	19	TRBV4-2	once	TRBJ2-2	TGTGCCAGCAGCCAAGAGGCACCCCAGGCCGGTAACTGGGCCGGGGAGCTGTTTTTT	CASSQEAPQAGNWAGELFF
TRBD1	16	TRBV5-1	NA	TRBJ2-1	TGCGCCAGCAGCTTCTTACTCACAGGGGACGGCAATGAGCAGTTCTTC	CASSFLLTGDGNEQFF
NA	14	TRBV6-6	NA	TRBJ1-5	TGTGCCAGCAGTTACTCTGAGGGGTCCCGGTCCCAGCATTTT	CASSYSEGSRSQHF
NA	15	TRBV2	NA	TRBJ1-5	TGTGCCAGCAGTGAGGGGGGGCCGGCGAATCAGCCCCAGCATTTT	CASSEGGPANQPQHF
NA	17	TRBV9	few	TRBJ1-5	TGTGCCAGCAGCGGCGGGGGGGCAGTAAGCGGCAATCAGCCCCAGCATTTT	CASSGGGAVSGNQPQHF
NA	16	TRBV5-1	NA	TRBJ1-4	TGCGCCAGCAGCTTGGGGACAATCTTTGGAAATGAAAAACTGTTTTTT	CASSLGTIFGNEKLFF
NA	16	TRBV15	NA	TRBJ2-7	TGTGCCACCAGCACCGCCGGGGGCGGATCAGGCAACGAGCAGTACTTC	CATSTAGGGSGNEQYF
NA	16	TRBV7-9	NA	TRBJ2-7	TGTGCCAGCAGCTTAGCGGGCAGTAGGTATTTTTACGAGCAGTACTTC	CASSLAGSRYFYEQYF
NA	13	TRBV6-5	NA	TRBJ1-2	TGTGCCAGCAGCCCTCAGTCTAACTATGGCTACACCTTC	CASSPQSNYGYTF
NA	13	TRBV28	NA	TRBJ1-4	TGTGCCAGCAGTTCCCGGGAGGAGGAAAAACTGTTTTTT	CASSSREEEKLFF
NA	16	TRBV7-3	NA	TRBJ2-1	TGTGCCAGCAGCTTAAACCGGGACCGCCCCTACAATGAGCAGTTCTTC	CASSLNRDRPYNEQFF
NA	13	TRBV18	NA	TRBJ2-7	TGTGCCAGCTCACCCGGCGGTTCCTACGAGCAGTACTTC	CASSPGGSYEQYF
TRBD1	14	TRBV5-6	NA	TRBJ2-7	TGTGCCAGCAGCAAGGACAGGGCCTCCTACGAGCAGTACTTC	CASSKDRASYEQYF
TRBD1	15	TRBV28	NA	TRBJ2-7	TGTGCCAGCAGTTTCCAGGGACAGGGATTCTACGAGCAGTACTTC	CASSFQGQGFYEQYF
NA	16	TRBV4-2	few	TRBJ1-5	TGTGCCAGCAGCCAAGTCGGCCTAAATAGCAATCAGCCCCAGCATTTT	CASSQVGLNSNQPQHF
NA	17	TRBV9	NA	TRBJ1-1	TGTGCCAGCAGCGAGCAACGTGGGAAAGTTATGAACACTGAAGCTTTCTTT	CASSEQRGKVMNTEAFF
NA	14	TRBV7-3	NA	TRBJ1-1	TGTGCCAGCAGCTTATCTGGGGGGGACACTGAAGCTTTCTTT	CASSLSGGDTEAFF
NA	13	TRBV18	few	TRBJ1-1	TGTGCCAGCTCACAGGGGGAGAACACTGAAGCTTTCTTT	CASSQGENTEAFF
NA	14	TRBV6-1	NA	TRBJ1-5	TGTGCCAGCAGTGAAGCCGGGGGCAGTCAGCCCCAGCATTTT	CASSEAGGSQPQHF
TRBD2	12	TRBV7-2	NA	TRBJ2-3	TGTGCCAGCGGGACTAGCAGGGATACGCAGTATTTT	CASGTSRDTQYF
NA	14	TRBV30	NA	TRBJ2-5	TGTGCCTGGAGTCGAACAGGCCCGGAGGGGACCCAGTACTTC	CAWSRTGPEGTQYF
TRBD2	15	TRBV28	NA	TRBJ2-3	TGTGCCAGCAGTTTACAAGCGGGACTGGAAGATACGCAGTATTTT	CASSLQAGLEDTQYF
NA	13	TRBV29-1	NA	TRBJ1-4	TGCAGCGTACGGGGACTTTCATATGAAAAACTGTTTTTT	CSVRGLSYEKLFF
NA	14	TRBV11-2	NA	TRBJ1-5	TGTGCCAGCAGCTTAAGTTCTGGCAATCAGCCCCAGCATTTT	CASSLSSGNQPQHF
NA	15	TRBV2	NA	TRBJ2-1	TGTGCCAGCAGCCCTGCCTCTGTGGTCTACAATGAGCAGTTCTTC	CASSPASVVYNEQFF
NA	20	TRBV4-1	NA	TRBJ2-1	TGCGCCAGCAGCCGATTGCCGGGACAGATAAGCGGGAGCTCCTACAATGAGCAGTTCTTC	CASSRLPGQISGSSYNEQFF
NA	13	TRBV28	NA	TRBJ2-5	TGTGCCAGCAGTTCCAGGGGACGGGAGACCCAGTACTTC	CASSSRGRETQYF
NA	16	TRBV5-1	NA	TRBJ1-1	TGCGCCAGCAGCTTGGCACAGGGCTTTCTGAACACTGAAGCTTTCTTT	CASSLAQGFLNTEAFF
TRBD1	15	TRBV25-1	NA	TRBJ2-7	TGTGCCAGCAGGACATCGGGACAGCTCTCCTACGAGCAGTACTTC	CASRTSGQLSYEQYF
TRBD1	14	TRBV19	few	TRBJ1-5	TGTGCCAGAGGGGGACAGAGAGCCAATCAGCCCCAGCATTTT	CARGGQRANQPQHF
TRBD1	13	TRBV7-2	NA	TRBJ2-3	TGTGCCAGCAGCGTCGCACAGGGGGATACGCAGTATTTT	CASSVAQGDTQYF
TRBD2	16	TRBV27	NA	TRBJ2-1	TGTGCCAGCAGCCTACTAGCGGTGGGCTCCTACAATGAGCAGTTCTTC	CASSLLAVGSYNEQFF
NA	17	TRBV5-6	NA	TRBJ1-3	TGTGCCAGCAGCTTTGCAACAGGACCGATCTCTGGAAACACCATATATTTT	CASSFATGPISGNTIYF
TRBD1	14	TRBV28	NA	TRBJ1-2	TGTGCCAGCACTGGACAGGTTAGGGGCTATGGCTACACCTTC	CASTGQVRGYGYTF
NA	14	TRBV7-3	NA	TRBJ2-7	TGTGCCAGCAGCTTAGCAGGGGTTCAAGACGAGCAGTACTTC	CASSLAGVQDEQYF
NA	15	TRBV9	NA	TRBJ1-4	TGTGCCAGCAGCGTAGGACAGGCAACTAATGAAAAACTGTTTTTT	CASSVGQATNEKLFF
TRBD2	17	TRBV27	NA	TRBJ2-5	TGTGCCAGCAGTTTATTGGGACTAGCGGGAGGACAAGAGACCCAGTACTTC	CASSLLGLAGGQETQYF
TRBD2	15	TRBV6-4	NA	TRBJ2-7	TGTGCCAGCAGTCAACTAGCGGGGGGTTCCTACGAGCAGTACTTC	CASSQLAGGSYEQYF
TRBD1	15	TRBV19	NA	TRBJ2-6	TGTGCCAGTCGGGACAGGAACTCTGGGGCCAACGTCCTGACTTTC	CASRDRNSGANVLTF
NA	15	TRBV18	NA	TRBJ1-4	TGTGCCAGCTCCCCACGGGGGGAATCTAATGAAAAACTGTTTTTT	CASSPRGESNEKLFF
NA	13	TRBV7-9	NA	TRBJ2-2	TGTGCCAGCAGCCCCCCGGTCACCGGGGAGCTGTTTTTT	CASSPPVTGELFF
NA	16	TRBV5-6	NA	TRBJ1-1	TGTGCCAGCAGTACGGACTCAACTGGTGGGAACACTGAAGCTTTCTTT	CASSTDSTGGNTEAFF
NA	15	TRBV9	NA	TRBJ2-1	TGTGCCAGCAGCGTGGCTCAGAGCTCCTACAATGAGCAGTTCTTC	CASSVAQSSYNEQFF
TRBD2	11	TRBV30	NA	TRBJ2-5	TGTGCCTGGACTTGGGGGGGGACCCAGTACTTC	CAWTWGGTQYF
NA	17	TRBV6-1	NA	TRBJ1-3	TGTGCCAGCAGTGAAGCGTGGTGGTCGTTGGAAGGAAACACCATATATTTT	CASSEAWWSLEGNTIYF
TRBD2	15	TRBV18	NA	TRBJ2-1	TGTGCCAGCTCAGGGACTAGCGGGGGCCAAAATGAGCAGTTCTTC	CASSGTSGGQNEQFF
NA	10	TRBV28	NA	TRBJ1-1	TGTGCCAGCATTTCAGGTGAAGCTTTCTTT	CASISGEAFF
NA	16	TRBV5-4	NA	TRBJ2-2	TGTGCCAGCAGCTCCGGGGGTAGGCAGTACACCGGGGAGCTGTTTTTT	CASSSGGRQYTGELFF
NA	14	TRBV18	NA	TRBJ2-3	TGTGCCAGCTCACAAATCCAGGGAACAGATGCGCAGTATTTT	CASSQIQGTDAQYF
NA	12	TRBV2	NA	TRBJ2-7	TGTGCCAGCAGCGAGGGTTGGCCACAGCAGTACTTC	CASSEGWPQQYF
TRBD2	15	TRBV5-4	NA	TRBJ2-2	TGTGCCAGCAGCCCTACTAGCGGGGGGGTCAGGGAGCTGTTTTTT	CASSPTSGGVRELFF
TRBD1	15	TRBV30	NA	TRBJ2-7	TGTGCCTCGAGCCTAAGACAGGGGGGAGTCCACGAGCAGTACTTC	CASSLRQGGVHEQYF